The 13 T cell receptor beta chains given below trace back to one sample, sequenced in a study of tissue T cells after allogeneic stem cell transplantation. Using immunoSEQ multiplex PCR, the repertoire was profiled, and TCRdb retains in-frame clones only, with some absent. The sample contains about 2,500 clones, 62% of which appear only once. Source material: gut tissue. These receptors were taken from a female BALB/c mouse in good health. MHC haplotype of the strain: H2-d.

In regard to this clone: Gene names follow the mouse nomenclature. The CDR3 here is CASSLKGGTGQLYF. The sequenced part of the CDR3 DNA is TGTGCCAGCTCTCTCAAGGGTGGCACCGGGCAGCTCTAC. This chain uses TRBV12-2 with TRBJ2-2; D is uncertain. Coverage ceases 1 residue before the CDR3 finishes, and the germline J gene fills in the end. CDR3 size: 14 residues. V lost 0 bases to trimming and J lost 4 bases, with 8 bases between them. CDR1 is SGHLS and CDR2 is HYDKME in the germline V gene.

Notes on this clone: Genes and germline are mouse. The read gets to within 1 residue of the CDR3 end, and the germline J gene fills in the rest. The chain recombines TRBV13-1 with TRBJ1-3, with D hard to call. The germline CDR1 and CDR2 sequences are NSHNY and SYGAGN. CDR3 length: 13 amino acids. Trimming took off 0 bases at V and 4 bases at J, with 5 bases between the two ends. The sequenced CDR3 bases are TGTGCCAGCAGTGATGCGTCGGGAAATACGCTCTAT. It yields the protein CASSDASGNTLY. The entire CDR3 protein reads CASSDASGNTLYF.

Comments on this clone: The genes and germline here are from mouse. Partial CDR3 DNA: TGTGCAAGCAGCGAGACTGGGGGGGATGATGAACAGTAC. This sequence encodes CASSETGGDDEQY. From start to end, the CDR3 is CASSETGGDDEQYF. The gene calls are TRBV16 and TRBJ2-7, with TRBD2 matching over 11 bases. The read falls 1 residue short of the CDR3 end, and the missing part is taken from the germline J gene. V trimming: 5 bases; J trimming: 5 bases; junction bases outside the gene matches: 5. The V gene's germline CDR1 is SGHSA and CDR2 FRNQAP. This CDR3 comprises 14 residues.

About this clone: Gene names denote mouse genes. The read comes to an end 1 residue before the CDR3 does, leaving the germline J gene to fill in the end. V gene TRBV1 combines with J gene TRBJ2-7; TRBD2 aligns across 9 bases. The germline gives CDR1 NSQYPW, CDR2 LRSPGD (reference sequence). Germline trimming cut 0 bases from V and 4 bases from J; bases unmatched to any gene: 7. The CDR3 contains 16 residues. CDR3 sequence reads: CTCSADRWGGSYEQYF. The CDR3 DNA, read in part, is TGCACCTGCAGTGCAGATCGCTGGGGGGGGTCTTATGAACAGTAC.

Notes on this clone: The listed genes are named as in mouse. The read terminates 1 residue before the CDR3 end, so the remaining end is supplied by the germline J gene. This rearrangement joins TRBV31 to TRBJ1-3, with D possibly being TRBD1 (5 bases). The V and J ends lost 0 bases and 8 bases respectively, with 5 bases between them. CDR1 and CDR2 from the germline V gene are GKSSPN and SITVG. This CDR3 comprises 11 residues. CDR3 in amino acids: CAWSLGDTLYF. The part of the CDR3 DNA that was read is TGTGCCTGGAGTCTAGGGGATACGCTCTAT.

Worth noting for this clone: Gene names are the mouse ones. The missing CDR3 end, 1 residue past where the read stops, is filled in from the germline J gene. The J gene is TRBJ1-1, the V gene TRBV13-2; D is perhaps TRBD1 (6 bases). V lost 0 bases, J lost 1 base, and 7 bases lay in between. The germline V gene encodes CDR1 NNHNN and CDR2 SYGAGS (reference sequence). The CDR3 totals 14 residues. CDR3 DNA (partial): TGTGCCAGCGGTGATGCACAGGGAAACACAGAAGTCTTC. This encodes CASGDAQGNTEVF. The CDR3, in full, reads CASGDAQGNTEVFF.

Comment on this clone: All gene names here are mouse names. From the germline J gene comes the end of the CDR3, since the read stops 1 residue before it. The rearrangement uses TRBV1 and TRBJ2-5; TRBD2 agrees at 9 bases. Germline assignment: CDR1 NSQYPW and CDR2 LRSPGD (reference sequence). The CDR3 runs 15 residues. After removal of 3 bases from V and 1 base from J, the junction contained 2 bases not matched to a gene. Here the CDR3 reads CTCSAGLGYQDTQYF. CDR3 bases read: TGCACCTGCAGTGCCGGACTGGGGTACCAAGACACCCAGTAC.

In regard to this clone: Mouse names are used for the genes. The CDR3 extends 1 residue past the end of the read, so its final part is completed from the germline J gene. V gene TRBV19 combines with J gene TRBJ2-1; unclear D gene. The V end lost 0 bases, the J end lost 3 bases, and 7 bases lay between the germline ends. CDR3 length: 14 amino acids. Germline V gene data show CDR1 as FNHDT and CDR2 as SITEND (reference sequence). CDR3 in amino acids: CASSIDGLYAEQFF. The DNA read from the CDR3 is TGTGCCAGCAGTATAGATGGGCTCTATGCTGAGCAGTTC.

Notes on this clone: The gene names here belong to mouse. The CDR3 extends 1 residue past the end of the read, so its final part is completed from the germline J gene. The chain employs TRBV19 and TRBJ1-2; 9 positions match TRBD1. V trimming: 3 bases; J trimming: 3 bases; junction bases outside the gene matches: 0. This CDR3 spans 13 amino acids. Germline CDR1 is FNHDT and CDR2 is SITEND (reference sequence). The CDR3 spells CASSNRGHSDYTF. The part of the CDR3 DNA that was read is TGTGCCAGCAGTAACAGGGGGCACTCCGACTACACC.

The table lists this clone with a few counts. The gene names given are mouse names. The sequenced fragment ends 1 residue before the CDR3 boundary, so the rest is inferred from the germline J gene. The chain links TRBV29 to TRBJ2-7; 8 positions match TRBD1. J lost 6 bases, V lost 0 bases, and 1 base had no gene match. Looked up from germline, CDR1 is MSHET and CDR2 is SYDVDS. The CDR3 is 13 residues long. Incomplete CDR3 DNA: TGTGCTAGCAGTTTATCCCAGGGGGCTGAACAGTAC. Encoded protein: CASSLSQGAEQY. In full, the CDR3 is CASSLSQGAEQYF.

Details on this clone: Genes and germline come from the mouse. This CDR3 is CASSLRGRDTEVFF. The CDR3 DNA, read in part, is TGTGCCAGCAGCCTCAGGGGAAGGGACACAGAAGTCTTC. The chain is built from TRBV19 and TRBJ1-1; D is perhaps TRBD1 (6 bases). The DNA ends 1 residue before the CDR3 does, and the rest of the CDR3 is filled in from the germline J gene. Germline V gene data show CDR1 as FNHDT and CDR2 as SITEND (reference sequence). V lost 5 bases to trimming and J lost 3 bases, with 14 bases between them. This CDR3 has 14 amino acids.

This clone showed up just a few times. Genes and germline are mouse. The read is 1 residue too short to cover the CDR3 end, so that end is filled in from the germline J gene. The rearrangement uses TRBV13-1 and TRBJ1-3, with D perhaps TRBD1 (6 bases). Trimming shortened V by 3 bases and J by 0 bases, and 10 bases separated the two germline ends. The germline gives CDR1 NSHNY, CDR2 SYGAGN. CDR3 length: 15 residues. Here the CDR3 reads CASSAQTGSGNTLYF. Partial CDR3 DNA: TGTGCCAGCAGTGCCCAGACAGGTTCTGGAAATACGCTCTAT.

This clone was seen a handful of times. The gene names given are mouse names. From the germline J gene comes the end of the CDR3, since the read stops 1 residue before it. The chain is built from TRBV2 and TRBJ1-3; 7 bases are shared with TRBD1. The CDR3 is 15 amino acids. CDR1 LGHNA and CDR2 YSYQKL come from the germline V gene. V lost 0 bases to trimming and J lost 2 bases; unmatched junction nucleotides: 1. The CDR3 sequence: CASSQDRGAGNTLYF. CDR3 bases read: TGTGCCAGCAGCCAAGACAGGGGGGCTGGAAATACGCTCTAT.